The source of this T cell receptor beta chain is a study of HIV-infected patients and healthy controls. Study-wide results and limits: MAIT alpha-chain CDR3s were frequent in healthy controls, depleted in HIV+. During therapy, HIV-associated CDR3s fell significantly in frequency, while CMV-associated CDR3s did not change significantly. Two to four months of therapy was arguably too brief to observe immune reconstitution in treated samples.

cDNA was made from approximately 500 ng RNA using alpha and beta constant primers. Alpha and beta chain libraries were made separately by chain-specific third strand synthesis with multiplexing indices. All rearrangements within a chain used one primer pair; cDNA molecules carried barcodes. Each CDR3 protein is one row after TCRdb ran MiXCR on the 5' RACE reads. The table includes about 8,600 distinct CDR3 sequences, about 8% detected once. Roughly three months, about 14 weeks, into antiretroviral therapy, follow-up blood was collected. Whole blood was used without fractionation, so all unsorted peripheral T cells were included. This CDR3 has 13 residues. Germline V gene sequence: CDR1 LGHDT, CDR2 YNNKEL (reference sequence). V was shortened by 5 bases and J by 8 bases, with 15 bases between the two germline ends. This clonotype was seen many times. What it recognizes is unknown.

Sample: blood, taken during antiretroviral therapy. The V and J genes are TRBV3-1 and TRBJ1-1; D is uncertain. The origin of this receptor is an adult with HIV infection. CDR3 region: CASSNRYSSEAFF. CDR3 nucleotides: TGTGCCAGCAGCAACCGGTACTCCTCGGAAGCTTTCTTT.